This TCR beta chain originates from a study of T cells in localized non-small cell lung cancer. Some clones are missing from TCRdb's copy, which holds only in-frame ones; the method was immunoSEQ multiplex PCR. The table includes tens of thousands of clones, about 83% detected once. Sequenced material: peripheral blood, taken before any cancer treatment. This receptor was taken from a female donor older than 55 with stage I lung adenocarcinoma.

The CDR3 loop is CASSSPGGYGYTF. In DNA form, the CDR3 reads TGTGCCAGCAGCTCACCAGGGGGCTATGGCTACACCTTC. V and J are TRBV7-8 and TRBJ1-2, with TRBD1 matching over 7 bases. This CDR3 comprises 13 residues. Germline V gives CDR1 SGHVS, CDR2 FQNEAQ. Germline trimming cut 4 bases from V and 4 bases from J; bases unmatched to any gene: 3.